Listed here are 32 T cell receptor beta chains from one sample, sequenced in a study of CD8+CD57+ T cells in acquired aplastic anemia. Whoever was chosen for sequencing had shown CD8+CD57+ cell expansion by flow cytometry. CDR3 and TCR beta VDJ profiling relied on a genomic DNA template. Using its own MiXCR run on the reads, TCRdb lists one record per CDR3 protein. The sample has around 150,000 distinct CDR3 sequences; roughly 48% are singletons. Sequenced material: sorted CD4+, CD8+, or CD8+CD57+ T cells (not recorded which) from PBMCs. The receptors originated from a human donor with aplastic anemia.

In its sample, this clonotype was seen many times. The chain couples TRBV30 to TRBJ2-7; 9 nucleotides align to TRBD1. Germline values: CDR1 GTSNPN, CDR2 SVGIG (reference sequence). V trimming: 5 bases; J trimming: 3 bases; junction bases outside the gene matches: 2. CDR3 length: 12 residues. The CDR3 loop reads CAWGQGIYEQYF. CDR3 nucleotide sequence: TGTGCCTGGGGACAGGGGATCTACGAGCAGTACTTC.

The chain is built from TRBV19 and TRBJ2-1; 10 bases are shared with TRBD2. With 1 base clipped from V and 4 bases from J, the junction kept 7 bases outside the gene matches. CDR3 length equals 17 residues. Germline V gene sequence: CDR1 LNHDA, CDR2 SQIVND (reference sequence). The DNA for the CDR3 is TGTGCCAGTAGTATAGTAGTTCAACTAGCGGGGTACAATGAGCAGTTCTTC. This codes for CASSIVVQLAGYNEQFF.

In this sample, this clonotype turned up many times. This rearrangement joins TRBV5-1 to TRBJ1-3; D remains ambiguous. Germline-derived CDR1 and CDR2 are SGHRS and YFSETQ. The CDR3 sequence is 15 residues long. The V end was cut by 0 bases, the J end by 0 bases, with 7 bases between. The CDR3 DNA sequence: TGCGCCAGCAGCTTGGGTGGGATCTCTGGAAACACCATATATTTT. Translation: CASSLGGISGNTIYF.

The DNA for the CDR3 is TGTGCCAGCAGCCCGCATACAGGGATTGGCGCAGATACGCAGTATTTT. Amino acids: CASSPHTGIGADTQYF. J is TRBJ2-3 and V is TRBV5-6, with D perhaps matching TRBD1 (6 bases). Germline CDR1 is SGHDT and CDR2 is YYEEEE. The length of the CDR3 is 16 residues. Trimming stripped 4 bases from V and 4 bases from J, with 19 bases between. Full variable domain (rest looked up from reference TRBV5-6 and TRBJ2-3): DAGVTQSPTHLIKTRGQQVTLRCSPKSGHDTVSWYQQALGQGPQFIFQYYEEEERQRGNFPDRFSGHQFPNYSSELNVNALLLGDSALYLCASSPHTGIGADTQYFGPGTRLTVL.

This clonotype was observed many times. The chain combines TRBV7-3 with TRBJ2-3; TRBD1 matches at 7 bases. Germline-derived CDR1 and CDR2 are SGHTA and FQGTGA. J was trimmed by 0 bases and V by 2 bases; bases with no gene match: 2. The CDR3 runs to 15 residues. DNA of the CDR3: TGTGCCAGCAGCTTAGGGACAGCTAGCACAGATACGCAGTATTTT. As protein: CASSLGTASTDTQYF.

This clonotype was seen ten or more times. This rearrangement joins TRBV5-5 to TRBJ1-1; D is possibly TRBD1 (6 bases). Trimming took off 4 bases at V and 5 bases at J, with 21 bases between the two ends. The germline gives CDR1 SGHKS, CDR2 YYEKEE (reference sequence). The CDR3 covers 16 residues. The CDR3 here is CASSPVLGGAGTEAFF. The CDR3 nucleotides read TGTGCCAGCAGCCCTGTTCTGGGGGGCGCAGGGACTGAAGCTTTCTTT.

This clonotype was recorded at least ten times. The rearrangement joins TRBV19 to TRBJ2-2; 7 bases map to TRBD1. The CDR3 consists of 14 residues. The germline CDR1 and CDR2 sequences are LNHDA and SQIVND (reference sequence). The V gene end was trimmed by 9 bases and the J gene end by 0 bases; junction bases not matched to a gene: 4. The CDR3 DNA follows: TGTGCCAGCGGGACAGATACGAACACCGGGGAGCTGTTTTTT. Translating gives CASGTDTNTGELFF. Complete variable domain (other parts from reference TRBV19 and TRBJ2-2): DGGITQSPKYLFRKEGQNVTLSCEQNLNHDAMYWYRQDPGQGLRLIYYSQIVNDFQKGDIAEGYSVSREKKESFPLTVTSAQKNPTAFYLCASGTDTNTGELFFGEGSRLTVL.

This clonotype was detected a few times. The CDR3 here is CASSLLEQPQHF. The DNA for the CDR3 is TGTGCCAGCAGCTTATTAGAGCAGCCCCAGCATTTT. The chain joins TRBV7-8 to TRBJ1-5; D is undetermined. This CDR3 has 12 residues. CDR1 is SGHVS and CDR2 is FQNEAQ in the germline V gene. V shed 2 bases and J shed 7 bases, with 6 bases lying between them.

The rearrangement joins TRBV29-1 to TRBJ2-7; possibly TRBD1 for D (6 bases). The CDR3 has 14 amino acids. The germline V gene encodes CDR1 SQVTM and CDR2 ANQGSEA. The CDR3: CQQFPRQAPYEQYF. The CDR3 DNA sequence: TGCCAGCAGTTCCCACGACAGGCCCCCTACGAGCAGTACTTC.

This clonotype occurred once. The CDR3: CASSPGQHAYEQYF. CDR3 nucleotide sequence: TGTGCCAGCAGCCCGGGACAGCATGCCTACGAGCAGTACTTC. This chain joins TRBV7-9 and TRBJ2-7, with 7 bases lining up with TRBD1. The CDR3 contains 14 residues. The V segment lost 5 bases and the J segment 2 bases; nucleotides outside the gene matches: 6. Germline assignment: CDR1 SEHNR and CDR2 FQNEAQ (reference sequence).

In its sample, this clonotype was seen many times. In DNA form, the CDR3 reads TGTGCCAGCAGACGGGGACAGGGCCTAATCGAAAAACTGTTTTTT. Its translation is CASRRGQGLIEKLFF. This rearrangement joins TRBV6-1 to TRBJ1-4; TRBD1 agrees at 9 bases. Germline V CDR1 and CDR2: MNHNS, SASEGT. The J segment lost 8 bases and the V segment lost 6 bases, leaving 10 bases of the junction unmatched. This CDR3 comprises 15 residues.

In this sample, this clonotype turned up many times. The CDR3 DNA follows: TGTGCCAGCAGTTATGCGGGAGGCTACCAAGAGACCCAGTACTTC. This encodes CASSYAGGYQETQYF. V and J are TRBV6-5 and TRBJ2-5; 8 bases align to TRBD2. The ends lost 3 bases at V and 0 bases at J; junction bases unmatched: 3. CDR1 is MNHEY and CDR2 is SVGAGI in the germline V gene. The CDR3 extends over 15 amino acids.

At least ten counts were recorded for this clonotype. CDR3 DNA sequence: TGTGCCGTATCCCGTATTGGGGCCTACGAGCAGTACTTC. Its protein product is CAVSRIGAYEQYF. V and J are TRBV30 and TRBJ2-7; D not resolved. Trimming stripped 8 bases from V and 2 bases from J, with 16 bases between. Germline V gene lookup returns CDR1 GTSNPN and CDR2 SVGIG (reference sequence). This CDR3 has 13 amino acids.

The chain employs TRBV25-1 and TRBJ1-6; D is perhaps TRBD1 (5 bases). Germline V gives CDR1 MGHDK, CDR2 SYGVNS. With 6 bases removed from V and 0 bases from J, the gap between germline ends came to 6 bases. This CDR3 has 14 residues. The CDR3 coding sequence is TGTGCCAGCAGACAGGACTCCTATAATTCACCCCTCCACTTT. Translation gives CASRQDSYNSPLHF.

This clonotype was counted once. This sequence joins TRBV11-2 and TRBJ1-2; 10 bases match TRBD1. Germline V gives CDR1 SGHAT, CDR2 FQNNGV. Germline trimming cut 3 bases from V and 7 bases from J; bases unmatched to any gene: 11. This CDR3 comprises 16 residues. CDR3: CASSFGTGVLSTGYTF. Here the CDR3 DNA reads TGTGCCAGCAGCTTCGGGACAGGGGTTCTGTCGACTGGCTACACCTTC.

In regard to this clonotype: This may arise from a read error, as a much more abundant clone is one base away. The V and J genes are TRBV3-1 and TRBJ2-7; D might be TRBD1 or TRBD2, each matching 5 bases. The CDR3 has 13 amino acids. With 9 bases removed from V and 5 bases from J, the gap between germline ends came to 17 bases. Per the germline V gene, CDR1 is LGHDT and CDR2 is YNNKEL (reference sequence). For the CDR3, the DNA is TGTGCCAGTTCCCCAGGGAGAGGCAACGAGCAGTACTTC. It is translated as CASSPGRGNEQYF.

The rearrangement links TRBV12-3 or TRBV12-4 to TRBJ2-1; 11 bases are shared with TRBD2. V trimming: 7 bases; J trimming: 10 bases; junction bases outside the gene matches: 9. The CDR3 spans 14 residues. CDR3 sequence reads: CASKSLAGGGEQFF. In DNA, the CDR3 is TGTGCCAGCAAAAGTCTAGCGGGAGGAGGGGAGCAGTTCTTC.

This clonotype has only a few counts. The chain recombines TRBV10-3 with TRBJ1-2; no clear D gene. The germline gives CDR1 ENHRY, CDR2 SYGVKD. The CDR3 extends over 12 amino acids. V was cut by 6 bases and J by 7 bases, with 12 bases left in between. In nucleotides, the CDR3 is TGTGCCATCAGCGACACTGACATTGGCTACACCTTC. Its protein product is CAISDTDIGYTF.

The chain joins TRBV24-1 to TRBJ2-1, with 7 bases matching TRBD2. Looked up from germline, CDR1 is KGHDR and CDR2 is SFDVKD. V trimming: 8 bases; J trimming: 7 bases; junction bases outside the gene matches: 4. The CDR3 is made up of 12 amino acids. The CDR3 DNA reads TGTGCCACCACTGGACTAGGGAATGAGCAGTTCTTC. This translates into CATTGLGNEQFF.

This rearrangement joins TRBV7-6 to TRBJ2-7; 11 nucleotides align to TRBD2. V shed 5 bases, J shed 0 bases, and the junction held 6 bases outside the gene matches. Germline V gene data show CDR1 as SGHVS and CDR2 as FNYEAQ. This CDR3 region has 16 residues. CDR3 in amino acids: CASSAHLAGGSYEQYF. CDR3 nucleotide sequence: TGTGCCAGCAGCGCGCACCTAGCGGGAGGCTCCTACGAGCAGTACTTC.

The table lists this clonotype with many counts. V is TRBV5-1 and J is TRBJ1-1, with D unresolved. Looked up from germline, CDR1 is SGHRS and CDR2 is YFSETQ. This CDR3 comprises 16 residues. The germline V and J ends were trimmed by 0 bases and 4 bases, with 16 bases remaining between them. The CDR3 here is CASSLAVNEGTTEAFF. The CDR3 nucleotides read TGCGCCAGCAGCTTGGCCGTTAACGAGGGCACCACTGAAGCTTTCTTT.

J is TRBJ1-6 and V is TRBV10-3; weak D call: TRBD1 (6 bases). This CDR3 is built from 13 residues. The germline V gene has CDR1 ENHRY and CDR2 SYGVKD. Between the trimmed V and J ends, which lost 4 bases and 11 bases, there was a span of 12 bases. CDR3 DNA: TGTGCCATCAGTGGCGGGGGGCAACCACCCCTCCACTTT. Amino acids: CAISGGGQPPLHF.

This clonotype was recorded at least ten times. This chain uses TRBV5-4 with TRBJ1-2; D is undetermined. This CDR3 has 11 residues. V was clipped by 1 base and J by 8 bases, with 6 bases between them. Germline-derived CDR1 and CDR2 are SGHNT and YYREEE (reference sequence). The CDR3 reads CASSLPGGYTF. The CDR3 nucleotides are TGTGCCAGCAGCTTGCCCGGGGGCTACACCTTC.

The V gene is TRBV7-6, the J gene TRBJ1-2, with D perhaps TRBD1 (6 bases). Germline V gene sequence: CDR1 SGHVS, CDR2 FNYEAQ. The V end was cut by 1 base, the J end by 6 bases, with 15 bases between. The CDR3 consists of 15 residues. DNA of the CDR3: TGTGCCAGCAGCTTAGAGGGCCGGAGGGGGGATGGCTACACCTTC. This sequence encodes CASSLEGRRGDGYTF.

This clonotype appeared many times. The chain carries TRBV12-3 or TRBV12-4 and TRBJ1-5; tentative D call: TRBD1 (6 bases). V was clipped by 6 bases and J by 10 bases, with 19 bases between them. This CDR3 region has 14 residues. The DNA of the CDR3 is TGTGCCAGCAGCCCGACAGGCGGGGTTTTACCCCAGCATTTT. Its translation is CASSPTGGVLPQHF.

CDR3: CASSLRTSGIGYEQYF. CDR3 in DNA: TGCGCCAGCAGCCTTAGGACTAGCGGGATTGGATACGAGCAGTACTTC. The V call is TRBV4-1, the J call TRBJ2-7; TRBD2 matches 12 bases. The CDR3 length is 16 residues. V was pared by 4 bases and J by 4 bases, with 8 bases of the junction left unmatched. Germline loops: CDR1 MGHRA, CDR2 YSYEKL.

About this clonotype itself: A much larger clone differs by one base, so this may be a read error. This chain uses TRBV11-1 with TRBJ2-1, with 7 bases aligning to TRBD2. The germline gives CDR1 SGHAT, CDR2 FQDESV (reference sequence). The CDR3 consists of 16 residues. CDR3 loop: CANSLPGREDPNEQFF. The CDR3 DNA is TGTGCCAACAGCCTCCCCGGCCGGGAGGACCCTAATGAGCAGTTCTTC.

The chain combines TRBV10-1 with TRBJ2-1; D is unclear. Germline CDR1 WNHNN, CDR2 SYGVQD (reference sequence). CDR3 length equals 13 residues. V was cut by 3 bases and J by 9 bases, with 12 bases left in between. Here the CDR3 reads CASSEREGTEQFF. CDR3 coding DNA: TGCGCCAGCAGTGAACGAGAAGGCACTGAGCAGTTCTTC.

The sample holds one count of this clonotype. This chain connects TRBV12-3 or TRBV12-4 to TRBJ2-5, with D hard to call. The CDR3 is 13 amino acids. Trimming removed 3 bases from V and 2 bases from J, with 7 bases in between. CDR3 coding DNA: TGTGCCAGCAGTTTCGTGGGGCAAGAGACCCAGTACTTC. This translates into CASSFVGQETQYF.

At least ten counts were recorded for this clonotype. The V and J genes are TRBV7-9 and TRBJ2-7; D is unclear. Germline V gives CDR1 SEHNR, CDR2 FQNEAQ (reference sequence). CDR3 length equals 12 residues. V was clipped by 3 bases and J by 5 bases, with 8 bases between them. The CDR3 DNA sequence: TGTGCCAGCAGCTTGAAAATGGACGAGCAGTACTTC. It codes for CASSLKMDEQYF.

This clonotype was detected many times. The chain is built from TRBV6-5 and TRBJ1-6, with no clear D. CDR3 length equals 14 residues. V lost 0 bases, J lost 7 bases, and 7 bases lay in between. Germline-derived CDR1 and CDR2 are MNHEY and SVGAGI. In DNA form, the CDR3 reads TGTGCCAGCAGTTACTCCGCCCAAAATTCACCCCTCCACTTT. Its protein product is CASSYSAQNSPLHF.

As DNA, the CDR3 is TGTGCCACCAGTGATCCCGCGGAGGTTACGTATAATTCACCCCTCCACTTT. Its protein is CATSDPAEVTYNSPLHF. The chain combines TRBV24-1 with TRBJ1-6; D gene uncertain. The germline V and J ends were trimmed by 3 bases and 4 bases, with 15 bases remaining between them. The germline gives CDR1 KGHDR, CDR2 SFDVKD. The CDR3 spans 17 residues.